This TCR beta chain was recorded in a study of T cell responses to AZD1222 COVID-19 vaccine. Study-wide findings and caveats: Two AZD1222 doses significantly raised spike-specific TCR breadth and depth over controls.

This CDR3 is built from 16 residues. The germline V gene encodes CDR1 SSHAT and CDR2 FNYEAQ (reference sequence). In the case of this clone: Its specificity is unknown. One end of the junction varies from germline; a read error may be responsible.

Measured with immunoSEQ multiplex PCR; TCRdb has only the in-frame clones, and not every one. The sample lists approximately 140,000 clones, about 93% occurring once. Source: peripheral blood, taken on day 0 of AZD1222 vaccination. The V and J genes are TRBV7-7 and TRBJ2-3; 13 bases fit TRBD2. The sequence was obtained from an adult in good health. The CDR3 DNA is TGTGCTAGCAGCCCGGGACTAGCGGGGCCTGCAGATACGCAGTATTTT. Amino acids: CASSPGLAGPADTQYF.